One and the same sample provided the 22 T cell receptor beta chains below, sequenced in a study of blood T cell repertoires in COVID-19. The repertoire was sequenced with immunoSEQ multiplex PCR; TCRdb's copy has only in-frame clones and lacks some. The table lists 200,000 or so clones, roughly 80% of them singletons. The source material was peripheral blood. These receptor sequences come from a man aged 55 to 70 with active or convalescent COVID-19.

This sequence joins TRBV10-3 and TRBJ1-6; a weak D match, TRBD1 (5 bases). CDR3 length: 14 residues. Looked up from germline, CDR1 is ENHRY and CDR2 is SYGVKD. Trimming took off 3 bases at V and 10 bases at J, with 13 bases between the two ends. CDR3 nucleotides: TGTGCCATCAGTGAAAGTCAGGGCGCATCACCCCTCCACTTT. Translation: CAISESQGASPLHF.

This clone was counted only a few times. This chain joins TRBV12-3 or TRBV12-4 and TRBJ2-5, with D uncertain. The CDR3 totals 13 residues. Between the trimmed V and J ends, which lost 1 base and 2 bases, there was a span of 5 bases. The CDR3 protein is CASSLVYQETQYF. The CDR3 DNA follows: TGTGCCAGCAGTTTAGTCTATCAAGAGACCCAGTACTTC.

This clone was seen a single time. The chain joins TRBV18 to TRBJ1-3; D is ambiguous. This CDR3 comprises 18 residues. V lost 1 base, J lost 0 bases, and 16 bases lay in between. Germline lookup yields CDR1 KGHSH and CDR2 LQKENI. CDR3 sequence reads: CASSPRTVTVSSGNTIYF. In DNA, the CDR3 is TGTGCCAGCTCACCACGAACGGTAACGGTCTCCTCTGGAAACACCATATATTTT.

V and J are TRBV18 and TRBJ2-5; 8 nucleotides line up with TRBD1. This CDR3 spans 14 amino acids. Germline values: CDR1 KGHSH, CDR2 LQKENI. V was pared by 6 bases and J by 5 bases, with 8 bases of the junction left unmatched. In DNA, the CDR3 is TGTGCCAGCTCCCGACAGGGGAAATGGGAGACCCAGTACTTC. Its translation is CASSRQGKWETQYF.

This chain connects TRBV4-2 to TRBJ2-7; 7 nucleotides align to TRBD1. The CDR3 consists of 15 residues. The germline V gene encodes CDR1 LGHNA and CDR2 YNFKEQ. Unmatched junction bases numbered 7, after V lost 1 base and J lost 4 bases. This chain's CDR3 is CASSQAGTEVYEQYF. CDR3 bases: TGTGCCAGCAGCCAAGCAGGGACAGAGGTATACGAGCAGTACTTC.

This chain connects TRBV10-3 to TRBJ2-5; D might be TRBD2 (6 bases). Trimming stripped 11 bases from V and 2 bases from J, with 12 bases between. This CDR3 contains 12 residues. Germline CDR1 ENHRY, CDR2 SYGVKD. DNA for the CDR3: TGTGCCGCCGGGACTGAGCAAGAGACCCAGTACTTC. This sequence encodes CAAGTEQETQYF.

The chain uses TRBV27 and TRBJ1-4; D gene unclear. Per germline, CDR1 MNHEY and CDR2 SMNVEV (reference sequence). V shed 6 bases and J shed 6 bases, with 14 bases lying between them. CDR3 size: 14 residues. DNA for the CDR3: TGTGCCAGCAGGCGTACCGGGCGGGATGAAAAACTGTTTTTT. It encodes CASRRTGRDEKLFF.

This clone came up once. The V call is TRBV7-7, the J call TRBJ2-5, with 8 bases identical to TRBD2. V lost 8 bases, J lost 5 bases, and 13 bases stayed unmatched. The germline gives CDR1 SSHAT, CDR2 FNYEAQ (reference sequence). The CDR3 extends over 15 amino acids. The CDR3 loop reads CASSRGEGLGETQYF. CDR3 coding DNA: TGTGCCAGCTCGCGGGGGGAGGGCCTTGGGGAGACCCAGTACTTC.

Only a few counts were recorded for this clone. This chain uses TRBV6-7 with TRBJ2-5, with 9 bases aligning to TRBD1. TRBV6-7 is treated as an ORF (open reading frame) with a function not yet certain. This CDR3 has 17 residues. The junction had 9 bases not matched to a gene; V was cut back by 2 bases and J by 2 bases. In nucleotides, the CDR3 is TGTGCCAGCAGTTACATAGGACAGGGGCCCCTTCAAGAGACCCAGTACTTC. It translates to CASSYIGQGPLQETQYF.

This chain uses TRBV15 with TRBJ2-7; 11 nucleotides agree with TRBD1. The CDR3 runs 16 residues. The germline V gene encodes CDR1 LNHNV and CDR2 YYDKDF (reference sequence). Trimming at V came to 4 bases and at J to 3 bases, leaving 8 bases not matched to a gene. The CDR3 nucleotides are TGTGCCACCAGCAACAACCCAGGGACAGGGGGCTACGAGCAGTACTTC. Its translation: CATSNNPGTGGYEQYF.

Here the CDR3 DNA reads TGCGCCAGCAGCGCGGGAGGGGGTCAAACTGAAGCTTTCTTT. Amino acids: CASSAGGGQTEAFF. V and J are TRBV5-1 and TRBJ1-1; possible D gene TRBD1, 6 bases. The germline V gene has CDR1 SGHRS and CDR2 YFSETQ. V was shortened by 4 bases and J by 5 bases, with 15 bases between the two germline ends. This CDR3 is 14 amino acids long.

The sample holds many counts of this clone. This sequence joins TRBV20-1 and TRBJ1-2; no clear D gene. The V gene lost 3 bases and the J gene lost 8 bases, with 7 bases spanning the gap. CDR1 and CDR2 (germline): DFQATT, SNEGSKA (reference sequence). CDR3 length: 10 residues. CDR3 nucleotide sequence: TGCAGTGCTAGTCCTGAGGGCTACACCTTC. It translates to CSASPEGYTF.

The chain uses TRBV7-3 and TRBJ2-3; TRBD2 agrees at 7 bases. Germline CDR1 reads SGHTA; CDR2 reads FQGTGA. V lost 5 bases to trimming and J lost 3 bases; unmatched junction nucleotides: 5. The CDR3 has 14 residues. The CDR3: CASSQLGGTDTQYF. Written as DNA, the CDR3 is TGTGCCAGCAGCCAGTTGGGAGGGACAGATACGCAGTATTTT.

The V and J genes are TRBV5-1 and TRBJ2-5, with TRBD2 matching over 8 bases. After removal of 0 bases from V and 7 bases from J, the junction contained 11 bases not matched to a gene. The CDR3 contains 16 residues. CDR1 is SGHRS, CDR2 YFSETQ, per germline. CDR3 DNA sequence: TGCGCCAGCAGCTTGGCCCCGGGACTAGAAGACGGGACCCAGTACTTC. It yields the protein CASSLAPGLEDGTQYF.

The CDR3 loop reads CASSSWDRHKAFF. The CDR3 DNA sequence: TGTGCCAGCAGCTCATGGGACAGGCACAAAGCTTTCTTT. The rearrangement uses TRBV5-6 and TRBJ1-1; the match to TRBD1 covers 8 bases. This CDR3 spans 13 amino acids. Germline V gives CDR1 SGHDT, CDR2 YYEEEE. Losses at the gene ends were 3 bases for V and 9 bases for J; bases not matched to a gene: 7.

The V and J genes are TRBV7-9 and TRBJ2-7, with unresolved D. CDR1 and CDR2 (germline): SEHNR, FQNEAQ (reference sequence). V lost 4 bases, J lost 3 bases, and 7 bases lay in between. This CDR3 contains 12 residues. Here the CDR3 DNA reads TGTGCCAGCAGCTCCCGCGTCTACGAGCAGTACTTC. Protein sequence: CASSSRVYEQYF.

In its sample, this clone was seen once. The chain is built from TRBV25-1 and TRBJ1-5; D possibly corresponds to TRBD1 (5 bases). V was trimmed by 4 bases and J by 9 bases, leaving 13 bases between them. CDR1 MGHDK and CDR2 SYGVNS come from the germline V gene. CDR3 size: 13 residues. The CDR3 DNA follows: TGTGCCAGCAGTGCGGGGGTTGGCCGGCCCCAGCATTTT. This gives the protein CASSAGVGRPQHF.

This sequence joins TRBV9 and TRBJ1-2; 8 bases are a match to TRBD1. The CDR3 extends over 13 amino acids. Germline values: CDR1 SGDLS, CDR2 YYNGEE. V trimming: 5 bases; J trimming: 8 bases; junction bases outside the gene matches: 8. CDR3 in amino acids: CASREQGVSGYTF. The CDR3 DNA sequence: TGTGCCAGCAGAGAACAGGGGGTCTCGGGCTACACCTTC.

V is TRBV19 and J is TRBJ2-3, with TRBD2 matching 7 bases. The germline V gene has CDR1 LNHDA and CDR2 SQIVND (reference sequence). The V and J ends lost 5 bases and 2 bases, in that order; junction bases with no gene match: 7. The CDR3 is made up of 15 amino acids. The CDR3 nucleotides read TGTGCCAGTAGTCCCGAGCGGGGAACCACAGATACGCAGTATTTT. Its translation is CASSPERGTTDTQYF.

The CDR3 here is CASSPREGDYGYTF. The CDR3 coding sequence is TGTGCCAGCAGCCCCAGGGAGGGAGACTATGGCTACACCTTC. The gene calls are TRBV14 and TRBJ1-2; TRBD1 is a possible D gene (5 bases). Trimming shortened V by 4 bases and J by 3 bases, and 12 bases separated the two germline ends. The CDR3 extends over 14 amino acids. CDR1 and CDR2 from the germline V gene are SGHDN and FVKESK.

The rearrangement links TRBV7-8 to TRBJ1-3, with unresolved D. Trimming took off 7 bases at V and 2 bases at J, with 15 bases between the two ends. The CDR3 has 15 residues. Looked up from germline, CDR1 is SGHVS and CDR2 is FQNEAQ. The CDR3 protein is CASTLESLTGNTIYF. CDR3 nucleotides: TGTGCCAGCACCCTAGAGAGCTTAACTGGAAACACCATATATTTT.

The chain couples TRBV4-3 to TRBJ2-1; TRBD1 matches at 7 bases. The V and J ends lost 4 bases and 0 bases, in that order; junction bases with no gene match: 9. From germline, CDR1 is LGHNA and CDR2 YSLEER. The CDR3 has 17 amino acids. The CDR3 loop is CASSPYNRGSSYNEQFF. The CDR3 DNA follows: TGCGCCAGCAGCCCCTACAACAGGGGTAGCTCCTACAATGAGCAGTTCTTC.